One sample yielded the 26 T cell receptor beta chains listed below, sequenced in a study of blood T cells in healthy people across ages. For the second PCR, which ran for roughly 6 to 11 cycles, a sample-barcoded 5' primer and a J-beta primer mix were used. Via MiXCR, TCRdb re-called the 5' RACE reads, giving one row per CDR3 protein. The sample holds hundreds of thousands of distinct CDR3 sequences, about half seen once. The sequencing input was blood. Receptors originate from a woman aged 55-70 years in good health.

V gene TRBV27 combines with J gene TRBJ2-7; no reliable D call. The CDR3 has 13 residues. V lost 6 bases and J 2 bases, leaving 11 bases between the germline ends. The germline V gene encodes CDR1 MNHEY and CDR2 SMNVEV (reference sequence). As DNA, the CDR3 is TGTGCCAGCAGGACCCAACGGGCCTACGAGCAGTACTTC. Translation gives CASRTQRAYEQYF.

The chain employs TRBV28 and TRBJ2-4; D is uncertain. The germline CDR1 and CDR2 sequences are MDHEN and SYDVKM. CDR3 length: 15 amino acids. Trimming removed 8 bases at V and 8 bases at J, with 22 bases between. Here the CDR3 reads CASAPTLGLGYIQYF. The CDR3 DNA sequence: TGTGCCAGCGCGCCTACCTTGGGTCTGGGGTACATTCAGTACTTC.

This chain uses TRBV7-9 with TRBJ2-1, with a tentative D call TRBD2 (6 bases). With 5 bases removed from V and 12 bases from J, the gap between germline ends came to 20 bases. Germline V gene lookup returns CDR1 SEHNR and CDR2 FQNEAQ (reference sequence). CDR3 size: 14 residues. As DNA, the CDR3 is TGTGCCAGCAGCCTCCCAAGTTGGGAGGCAGGGCAGTTCTTC. It is translated as CASSLPSWEAGQFF.

The chain couples TRBV27 to TRBJ2-3, with 10 bases aligning to TRBD2. Germline-derived CDR1 and CDR2 are MNHEY and SMNVEV (reference sequence). This CDR3 spans 16 amino acids. With 6 bases clipped from V and 5 bases from J, the junction kept 11 bases outside the gene matches. CDR3: CASSQNLAGVLDTQYF. CDR3 DNA: TGTGCCAGCAGCCAAAACCTAGCGGGAGTTCTAGATACGCAGTATTTT.

This clonotype was observed a handful of times. The chain combines TRBV10-2 with TRBJ2-5; tentatively, D is TRBD2 (6 bases). The CDR3 consists of 15 residues. Germline V gene lookup returns CDR1 WSHSY and CDR2 SAAADI. The ends were cut back, 6 bases at V and 1 base at J, with 15 bases in the middle. The CDR3 spells CASSPIADPQETQYF. CDR3 coding DNA: TGCGCCAGCAGCCCCATAGCGGACCCCCAAGAGACCCAGTACTTC.

This clonotype appeared a few times. V is TRBV25-1 and J is TRBJ2-1, with TRBD2 identical over 7 bases. Germline V gives CDR1 MGHDK, CDR2 SYGVNS. Trimming took 6 bases from V and 10 from J; bases not matched to a gene: 12. The CDR3 runs to 14 residues. The CDR3 bases are TGTGCCAGCAGAGTGGGGGGGTCGGCGGAGGAGCAGTTCTTC. Translating gives CASRVGGSAEEQFF. Using reference TRBV25-1 and TRBJ2-1 for the parts outside the CDR3, the full variable domain is EADIYQTPRYLVIGTGKKITLECSQTMGHDKMYWYQQDPGMELHLIHYSYGVNSTEKGDLSSESTVSRIRTEHFPLTLESARPSHTSQYLCASRVGGSAEEQFFGPGTRLTVL.

The chain is built from TRBV4-2 and TRBJ1-5, with D possibly TRBD1 on 5 matching bases. V lost 0 bases, J lost 3 bases, and 12 bases lay in between. Germline assignment: CDR1 LGHNA and CDR2 YNFKEQ. This CDR3 has 16 amino acids. The CDR3 DNA reads TGTGCCAGCAGCCAAGACGTTTCGGGGCACAATCAGCCCCAGCATTTT. This translates into CASSQDVSGHNQPQHF.

The chain couples TRBV29-1 to TRBJ2-5; no clear D gene. Germline CDR1 and CDR2: SQVTM and ANQGSEA. CDR3 size: 12 residues. The V end lost 0 bases, the J end lost 5 bases, and 7 bases lay between the germline ends. The CDR3 loop reads CSVEDGFETQYF. The CDR3 region has the DNA TGCAGCGTTGAAGACGGGTTTGAGACCCAGTACTTC.

V and J are TRBV5-5 and TRBJ2-7, with 7 positions matching TRBD1. Germline V lookup: CDR1 SGHKS, CDR2 YYEKEE (reference sequence). With 0 bases clipped from V and 3 bases from J, the junction kept 9 bases outside the gene matches. This CDR3 is built from 16 residues. The DNA of the CDR3 is TGTGCCAGCAGCTTGGGCTACGGGACAGATCTCTACGAGCAGTACTTC. As protein: CASSLGYGTDLYEQYF. The full variable domain, completed using reference TRBV5-5 and TRBJ2-7, is DAGVTQSPTHLIKTRGQQVTLRCSPISGHKSVSWYQQVLGQGPQFIFQYYEKEERGRGNFPDRFSARQFPNYSSELNVNALLLGDSALYLCASSLGYGTDLYEQYFGPGTRLTVT.

This chain links TRBV29-1 with TRBJ2-5; weak D call: TRBD2 (6 bases). This CDR3 has 12 amino acids. The germline V and J ends were trimmed by 2 bases and 11 bases, with 15 bases remaining between them. CDR1 and CDR2 from the germline V gene are SQVTM and ANQGSEA. This CDR3 is CSVEFWGEEQYF. The CDR3 DNA reads as TGCAGCGTTGAATTCTGGGGGGAGGAGCAGTACTTC. The entire variable domain, with the rest obtained from reference TRBV29-1 and TRBJ2-5, is as follows: SAVISQKPSRDICQRGTSLTIQCQVDSQVTMMFWYRQQPGQSLTLIATANQGSEATYESGFVIDKFPISRPNLTFSTLTVSNMSPEDSSIYLCSVEFWGEEQYFGPGTRLLVL.

As to this clonotype: Mismatch with germline at one junction end may stem from a read error. This sequence joins TRBV7-2 and TRBJ2-7; D is possibly TRBD2 (7 bases). The J call may be wrong; the DNA end is better matched by TRBJ2-5. Germline CDR1 reads SGHTA; CDR2 reads FQGNSA. The CDR3 length is 15 residues. Here the CDR3 DNA reads TGTGCCTGCAGACCTCGGGGGGCGAGAGGAGAGACCCAGTACTTC. Translation: CACRPRGARGETQYF.

V is TRBV4-3 and J is TRBJ1-1; D not certain. The germline gives CDR1 LGHNA, CDR2 YSLEER. V shed 4 bases and J shed 1 base, with 13 bases lying between them. This CDR3 has 15 amino acids. The CDR3 loop reads CASSPADGPNTEAFF. In DNA form, the CDR3 reads TGCGCCAGCAGCCCAGCAGACGGACCGAACACTGAAGCTTTCTTT.

In this sample, this clonotype turned up once. This sequence joins TRBV3-1 and TRBJ2-2; D remains ambiguous. Germline V CDR1 and CDR2: LGHDT, YNNKEL (reference sequence). V was clipped by 0 bases and J by 5 bases, with 19 bases between them. The CDR3 extends over 18 amino acids. The CDR3 spells CASSQDKRAIWDTGELFF. DNA of the CDR3: TGTGCCAGCAGCCAAGATAAGCGCGCGATATGGGATACCGGGGAGCTGTTTTTT.

This clonotype appeared a single time. The J gene is TRBJ1-4, the V gene TRBV10-3, with unresolved D. The CDR3 sequence is 15 residues long. In germline, CDR1 is ENHRY, CDR2 SYGVKD. V lost 2 bases to trimming and J lost 0 bases, with 7 bases between them. CDR3 sequence reads: CAISEEPATNEKLFF. CDR3 sequence (DNA): TGTGCCATCAGTGAGGAGCCTGCAACTAATGAAAAACTGTTTTTT.

This clonotype was observed a few times. The CDR3 bases are TGTGCCAGCAGTTACCCGGGACAGGGGATCTACGAGCAGTACTTC. Translation gives CASSYPGQGIYEQYF. The V call is TRBV6-2 or TRBV6-3, the J call TRBJ2-7, with 10 bases lining up with TRBD1. The germline V gene encodes CDR1 MNHEY and CDR2 SVGEGT. After removal of 2 bases from V and 3 bases from J, the junction contained 4 bases not matched to a gene. The CDR3 is made up of 15 amino acids.

This clonotype was detected only once. The V and J genes are TRBV4-3 and TRBJ1-1, with 7 positions matching TRBD1. CDR3 length: 17 amino acids. Germline V gene sequence: CDR1 LGHNA, CDR2 YSLEER. V lost 2 bases and J lost 0; bases outside the gene matches: 9. In DNA form, the CDR3 reads TGCGCCAGCAGCCAATCCCGGGGGACAGTCCTGAACACTGAAGCTTTCTTT. It is translated as CASSQSRGTVLNTEAFF.

In its sample, this clonotype was seen a few times. This chain uses TRBV5-1 with TRBJ2-1, with 10 bases aligning to TRBD1. Germline lookup yields CDR1 SGHRS and CDR2 YFSETQ. V trimming: 0 bases; J trimming: 6 bases; junction bases outside the gene matches: 6. This CDR3 has 16 residues. The CDR3 region has the DNA TGCGCCAGCAGCTTGGTGGGACAGGGGTCCGTCAATGAGCAGTTCTTC. It specifies CASSLVGQGSVNEQFF.

The genes are TRBV5-1 and TRBJ1-1; no definite D call. The CDR3 sequence is 15 residues long. Trimming shortened V by 0 bases and J by 3 bases, and 12 bases separated the two germline ends. Germline values: CDR1 SGHRS, CDR2 YFSETQ. The CDR3 DNA reads as TGCGCCAGCAGCTTGGGGTTGGTCGGAGACACTGAAGCTTTCTTT. It codes for CASSLGLVGDTEAFF.

The V and J genes are TRBV7-9 and TRBJ2-1, with 8 bases aligning to TRBD2. The CDR3 loop spans 15 amino acids. V lost 2 bases and J lost 9; bases outside the gene matches: 9. Germline V CDR1 and CDR2: SEHNR, FQNEAQ (reference sequence). The CDR3 reads CASSLLWRGDGEQFF. CDR3 bases: TGTGCCAGCAGCTTACTCTGGCGGGGGGATGGTGAGCAGTTCTTC.

The rearrangement uses TRBV12-3 or TRBV12-4 and TRBJ1-5; D remains unclear. Trimming pared 2 bases from V and 0 bases from J, leaving 11 bases between. CDR3 length: 16 residues. The DNA for the CDR3 is TGTGCCAGCAGTTTATCCCTGGGGAATAGCAATCAGCCCCAGCATTTT. Encoded protein: CASSLSLGNSNQPQHF.

This clonotype has a handful of counts. This sequence joins TRBV5-6 and TRBJ2-3, with TRBD1 matching over 7 bases. Germline V CDR1 and CDR2: SGHDT, YYEEEE. V shed 0 bases and J 4 bases; nucleotides not matched to a gene: 8. This CDR3 is built from 16 residues. The CDR3 region is CASSLGTGARADTQYF. The CDR3 nucleotides read TGTGCCAGCAGCTTGGGGACAGGCGCCAGGGCAGATACGCAGTATTTT.

On this clonotype itself: One end of the junction varies from germline; a read error may be responsible. This chain links TRBV18 with TRBJ2-3; D remains ambiguous. CDR1 and CDR2 from the germline V gene are KGHSH and LQKENI. The CDR3 is made up of 15 amino acids. As DNA, the CDR3 is TGTGTCAGCTCACCGGTTGGCAGCAGTCCAGATACGCAGTATTTT. It codes for CVSSPVGSSPDTQYF.

J is TRBJ2-1 and V is TRBV29-1; D unresolved. Germline CDR1 SQVTM, CDR2 ANQGSEA. The CDR3 has 14 amino acids. Trimming took 2 bases from V and 5 from J, leaving 13 bases between them. In nucleotides, the CDR3 is TGCAGCGTTGAATCGCGGAGTAAGAACAATGAGCAGTTCTTC. Translated, it gives CSVESRSKNNEQFF.

This clonotype has a handful of counts. The V gene is TRBV2, the J gene TRBJ2-2; TRBD2 is a possible D gene (6 bases). The CDR3 is made up of 15 amino acids. Germline CDR1 reads SNHLY; CDR2 reads FYNNEI. V was trimmed by 6 bases and J by 6 bases, leaving 17 bases between them. This chain's CDR3 is CASRGAGGIAGELFF. DNA for the CDR3: TGTGCCAGCAGGGGTGCTGGCGGGATAGCCGGGGAGCTGTTTTTT.

A note on this clonotype: Mismatch with germline at one junction end may stem from a read error. J is TRBJ2-5 and V is TRBV20-1, with no clear D. Germline V gene data show CDR1 as DFQATT and CDR2 as SNEGSKA (reference sequence). This CDR3 is 14 amino acids long. The CDR3 loop reads CSAGDDIGSETQYF. The CDR3 DNA follows: TGCAGTGCTGGAGATGACATAGGGTCGGAGACCCAGTACTTC.

This clonotype has only a few counts. The rearrangement uses TRBV7-3 and TRBJ1-1; perhaps TRBD1 as D (5 bases). The V end was cut by 0 bases, the J end by 7 bases, with 9 bases between. This CDR3 has 13 residues. Germline V gene lookup returns CDR1 SGHTA and CDR2 FQGTGA. The CDR3 DNA reads TGTGCCAGCAGCTTAACAGGGGATGGTGAAGCTTTCTTT. It is translated as CASSLTGDGEAFF.